The 22 T cell receptor beta chains reported below all come from one sample, sequenced in a study of PD-L1 blockade in urothelial cancer. The sample's time point: pretreatment peripheral blood. Sequencing was performed with immunoSEQ multiplex PCR; in TCRdb, only in-frame clones are kept and a portion is missing. The data hold 40,000 to 50,000 clones, with around 80% observed a single time. Material: PBMCs, obtained around atezolizumab (anti-PD-L1) treatment. The receptors shown here come from a man between 65 and 79 years old with urothelial cancer.

Worth noting for this clone: Lacking the conserved final phenylalanine or tryptophan, this CDR3 likely reflects a read error. The DNA is omitted, as the CDR3 cannot be located on it reliably, and the CDR3 follows TCRdb's listing. V is TRBV6-1 and J is TRBJ1-5; the table's D call TRBD1 went unverified against the DNA. The CDR3 length is 15 residues, termini included. Germline assignment: CDR1 MNHNS and CDR2 SASEGT. CDR3: CASSESWGQGSLSRV.

The V call is TRBV27, the J call TRBJ2-6, with TRBD2 identical over 7 bases. Germline loops: CDR1 MNHEY, CDR2 SMNVEV (reference sequence). CDR3 length equals 16 residues. V gave up 8 bases and J gave up 2 bases; unmatched junction bases: 9. The CDR3 region has the DNA TGTGCCAGCCGTTCCCCCGGGGGGACTGGGGCCAACGTCCTGACTTTC. Amino acid sequence: CASRSPGGTGANVLTF. Combining the CDR3 with reference TRBV27 and TRBJ2-6 gives the whole variable domain EAQVTQNPRYLITVTGKKLTVTCSQNMNHEYMSWYRQDPGLGLRQIYYSMNVEVTDKGDVPEGYKVSRKEKRNFPLILESPSPNQTSLYFCASRSPGGTGANVLTFGAGSRLTVL.

This clone was seen a single time. The chain combines TRBV7-8 with TRBJ2-1; possible D gene TRBD2, 6 bases. The germline V and J ends were trimmed by 5 bases and 6 bases, with 20 bases remaining between them. Germline CDR1 SGHVS, CDR2 FQNEAQ. The CDR3 totals 16 residues. The CDR3 sequence: CASSPSGGATRNEQFF. The DNA of the CDR3 is TGTGCCAGCAGCCCAAGTGGCGGGGCCACTCGCAATGAGCAGTTCTTC.

V is TRBV6-1 and J is TRBJ2-1; tentatively, D is TRBD2 (6 bases). Germline values: CDR1 MNHNS, CDR2 SASEGT. This CDR3 region has 14 residues. V was cut by 2 bases and J by 13 bases, with 18 bases left in between. CDR3 residues: CASSESGGTTNQFF. In DNA form, the CDR3 reads TGTGCCAGCAGTGAAAGTGGGGGGACGACTAATCAGTTCTTC.

The chain has TRBV30 and TRBJ2-7, with 9 nucleotides matching TRBD1. The CDR3 runs 14 residues. V lost 2 bases and J lost 7; bases outside the gene matches: 9. Germline CDR1 GTSNPN, CDR2 SVGIG (reference sequence). In DNA, the CDR3 is TGTGCCTGGAGTCCCGGGACAGGGTTTGGGGAGCAGTACTTC. Translated, it gives CAWSPGTGFGEQYF.

In this sample, this clone turned up once. The chain employs TRBV9 and TRBJ2-1, with D unresolved. V shed 4 bases and J shed 0 bases, with 11 bases lying between them. The CDR3 is 15 amino acids. Germline assignment: CDR1 SGDLS and CDR2 YYNGEE. The CDR3 region has the DNA TGTGCCAGCAGCACCCGTCGGAGCTCCTACAATGAGCAGTTCTTC. It translates to CASSTRRSSYNEQFF.

V is TRBV30 and J is TRBJ1-6; the D is unclear. Germline V CDR1 and CDR2: GTSNPN, SVGIG (reference sequence). The CDR3 spans 19 residues. V was trimmed by 7 bases and J by 0 bases, leaving 25 bases between them. The CDR3 spells CAFPSRRLPPSSYNSPLHF. The CDR3 DNA sequence: TGTGCCTTCCCAAGCAGGAGGCTTCCACCCAGCTCCTATAATTCACCCCTCCACTTT.

The chain is built from TRBV28 and TRBJ2-2; 8 nucleotides agree with TRBD1. The junction had 7 bases not matched to a gene; V was cut back by 7 bases and J by 6 bases. This CDR3 comprises 14 residues. Germline values: CDR1 MDHEN, CDR2 SYDVKM. The CDR3, as DNA: TGTGCCAGCAAGCCAGGGGGCGGTTCCGGGGAGCTGTTTTTT. This gives the protein CASKPGGGSGELFF.

The gene calls are TRBV7-3 and TRBJ2-2; no firm D call. The CDR3 sequence is 17 residues long. The germline V and J ends were trimmed by 3 bases and 2 bases, with 16 bases remaining between them. Germline V gene sequence: CDR1 SGHTA, CDR2 FQGTGA. CDR3 sequence: CASSFRVRGANTGELFF. CDR3 coding DNA: TGTGCCAGCAGCTTCCGGGTTCGAGGAGCCAACACCGGGGAGCTGTTTTTT.

The CDR3 reads CASGLRDRDQPQHF. The CDR3 nucleotides are TGCGCCAGCGGTCTTCGGGACAGGGACCAGCCCCAGCATTTT. The chain links TRBV5-1 to TRBJ1-5; 9 bases fit TRBD1. CDR3 size: 14 residues. The germline V gene has CDR1 SGHRS and CDR2 YFSETQ. V lost 7 bases, J lost 7 bases, and 9 bases stayed unmatched.

The chain links TRBV11-1 to TRBJ1-1, with D possibly being TRBD1 (5 bases). The V end lost 3 bases, the J end lost 4 bases, and 9 bases lay between the germline ends. The CDR3 is 13 amino acids. CDR1 is SGHAT and CDR2 is FQDESV in the germline V gene (reference sequence). In DNA, the CDR3 is TGTGCCAGCAGCTTGGTGGGGCTCACTGAAGCTTTCTTT. The encoded protein is CASSLVGLTEAFF.

The V gene is TRBV7-2, the J gene TRBJ1-2; 7 positions match TRBD1. In germline, CDR1 is SGHTA, CDR2 FQGNSA. The CDR3 loop spans 14 amino acids. Losses at the gene ends were 6 bases for V and 8 bases for J; bases not matched to a gene: 12. Here the CDR3 reads CASRPGGVPRGYTF. The CDR3 region has the DNA TGTGCCAGCAGACCAGGGGGAGTCCCCCGGGGCTACACCTTC. Using reference TRBV7-2 and TRBJ1-2 for the parts outside the CDR3, the full variable domain is GAGVSQSPSNKVTEKGKDVELRCDPISGHTALYWYRQSLGQGLEFLIYFQGNSAPDKSGLPSDRFSAERTGGSVSTLTIQRTQQEDSAVYLCASRPGGVPRGYTFGSGTRLTVV.

J is TRBJ1-1 and V is TRBV7-8, with D maybe TRBD1 (6 bases). V gave up 5 bases and J gave up 5 bases, with 15 bases separating them. This CDR3 is built from 14 residues. CDR1 is SGHVS, CDR2 FQNEAQ, per germline. CDR3 sequence: CASSLRGWRTEAFF. The CDR3, as DNA: TGTGCCAGCAGCCTCAGGGGCTGGAGGACTGAAGCTTTCTTT. Full variable domain (rest looked up from reference TRBV7-8 and TRBJ1-1): GAGVSQSPRYKVAKRGQDVALRCDPISGHVSLFWYQQALGQGPEFLTYFQNEAQLDKSGLPSDRFFAERPEGSVSTLKIQRTQQEDSAVYLCASSLRGWRTEAFFGQGTRLTVV.

This chain connects TRBV4-1 to TRBJ1-5, with D possibly matching TRBD1 (5 bases). Germline values: CDR1 MGHRA, CDR2 YSYEKL. The V gene lost 0 bases and the J gene lost 0 bases, with 9 bases spanning the gap. The CDR3 length is 16 residues. This CDR3 is CASSQDPGGSNQPQHF. CDR3 nucleotide sequence: TGCGCCAGCAGCCAAGACCCCGGGGGTAGCAATCAGCCCCAGCATTTT.

The CDR3 coding sequence is TGTGCCAGCAGACAACTCCGGGACACTGGCGAGCAGTACTTC. Amino acid sequence: CASRQLRDTGEQYF. V gene TRBV6-6 combines with J gene TRBJ2-7; TRBD1 might be the D (6 bases). Germline CDR1 and CDR2: MNHNY and SVGAGI (reference sequence). There are 14 residues in the CDR3. Trimming took 6 bases from V and 6 from J, leaving 18 bases between them.

The rearrangement uses TRBV7-2 and TRBJ1-2, with TRBD1 matching over 9 bases. This CDR3 is 14 amino acids long. In germline, CDR1 is SGHTA, CDR2 FQGNSA. Trimming took 2 bases from V and 6 from J; bases not matched to a gene: 4. CDR3 sequence reads: CASSLQGQGDGYTF. CDR3 sequence (DNA): TGTGCCAGCAGCTTACAGGGACAGGGCGATGGCTACACCTTC.

V usage is TRBV11-2 and J usage is TRBJ2-5; TRBD2 matches at 9 bases. The germline gives CDR1 SGHAT, CDR2 FQNNGV. The CDR3 is made up of 16 amino acids. V shed 1 base and J 5 bases; nucleotides not matched to a gene: 8. In DNA, the CDR3 is TGTGCCAGCAGCTTAGTGGGCGGGAGGGCCCGGGAGACCCAGTACTTC. Its protein is CASSLVGGRARETQYF.

CDR3 protein: CAISPGTGQLNYGYTF. The CDR3 nucleotides read TGTGCCATCAGTCCCGGGACAGGTCAACTTAACTATGGCTACACCTTC. This chain links TRBV10-3 with TRBJ1-2, with 8 positions matching TRBD1. The CDR3 consists of 16 residues. V dropped 5 bases and J dropped 1; count of bases not matched to a gene: 9. Germline V gives CDR1 ENHRY, CDR2 SYGVKD.

In this sample, this clone turned up once. V usage is TRBV5-6 and J usage is TRBJ1-5; D is unresolved. This CDR3 has 15 amino acids. Trimming removed 0 bases at V and 2 bases at J, with 9 bases between. Germline CDR1 reads SGHDT; CDR2 reads YYEEEE. The CDR3 sequence: CASSLGPGGNQPQHF. In DNA form, the CDR3 reads TGTGCCAGCAGCTTGGGCCCGGGAGGCAATCAGCCCCAGCATTTT.

The chain has TRBV29-1 and TRBJ2-2, with D tentatively TRBD2 (6 bases). This CDR3 comprises 14 residues. V shed 0 bases and J shed 4 bases, with 9 bases lying between them. Germline CDR1 reads SQVTM; CDR2 reads ANQGSEA. CDR3 coding DNA: TGCAGCGTTGAAGACGGGAGAGGCACCGGGGAGCTGTTTTTT. This codes for CSVEDGRGTGELFF.

The chain couples TRBV29-1 to TRBJ2-3; 10 positions agree with TRBD2. V gave up 6 bases and J gave up 5 bases; unmatched junction bases: 5. The CDR3 totals 13 residues. The germline V gene has CDR1 SQVTM and CDR2 ANQGSEA. CDR3 amino acids: CSVGTSVGDTQYF. CDR3 sequence (DNA): TGCAGCGTAGGGACTAGCGTGGGAGATACGCAGTATTTT.

This sequence joins TRBV28 and TRBJ2-3, with 10 bases fitting TRBD2. V lost 8 bases, J lost 1 base, and 0 bases stayed unmatched. CDR3 length equals 13 residues. CDR1 is MDHEN and CDR2 is SYDVKM in the germline V gene. The CDR3 loop is CASGTSGTDTQYF. CDR3 nucleotides: TGTGCCAGCGGGACTAGCGGCACAGATACGCAGTATTTT.